This record concerns one TCR beta chain sequence. Its recognized antigen is unknown. A much more abundant neighbour one base away suggests this may be a read error. This sample was included in a study of identical twins (dated by TCRdb to the mid-2010s). About the investigation overall: To test whether fetal clonotypes persist, the study used deep sequencing on TCR alpha and beta repertoires from monozygotic twins, unrelated adults of various ages, and cord blood. Replicate twin experiments were performed at different times using different library preparation protocols to rule out contamination. General findings and caveats noted by the study authors: In beta out-of-frame sequences, excess twin sharing was weaker, because having fewer shared sequences lowered the signal-to-noise ratio. Out-of-frame TCR alpha sequences shared between twins showed an excess of low generation-probability sequences compared with coincidental sharing between unrelated individuals. Invariant T cells such as MAIT and iNKT could partly confound zero-insertion analyses, although diverse VJ usage argued against such confounding for most clonotypes. Because the same donors could not be followed over many years, conclusions were based on cross-sectional statistical analysis. Fewer insertions were carried by abundant cord blood beta clonotypes, a similar but weaker trend appeared in young adult naive repertoires, and no such trend appeared in memory repertoires. In monozygotic twins, recombination models systematically underestimated out-of-frame TCR alpha sharing, but the models matched the sharing seen between unrelated individuals.

Library creation used 5' RACE. The reads were generated on an Illumina HiSeq 2000. Template switching added a universal primer binding site, and the final cDNA carried a unique molecular identifier that allowed TCR cDNA molecules to be counted accurately. First-strand cDNA for TCR alpha and beta chains was synthesized from specific primers in the conserved constant-segment region. To control for contamination, every cDNA library carried two barcodes: a SMART-Mk sample barcode plus Illumina barcodes. TruSeq adapter sequences along with Illumina sample barcodes were introduced in two successive PCR steps. The TCR alpha and beta cDNA libraries were sequenced on the Illumina HiSeq platform using custom primers. On the study's bioinformatics: MiGEC processed the raw reads to extract unique molecular identifiers, while MiXCR was used to determine the CDR3 positions. Recombination models were inferred per individual with the repgenHMM and IGoR tools using an EM algorithm. The analysis of shared clonotypes was done with the tcR package in R, with sharing normalized by the product of cloneset sizes. To study raw recombination without the effects of thymic and clonal selection, out-of-frame nonproductive sequences were analyzed. The public reads were run again by TCRdb, first through fastp at Q25 and then through MiXCR, and only productive beta chains were kept. Here each entry gathers all rows of one CDR3 protein and keeps the most common genes and DNA. V and J calls and clone size were set by TCRdb, not the authors. For this sample the table gives about 720,000 distinct CDR3 sequences, of which 8.6% were detected only once. The top ten constitute around 0.98% of the sample.

Every donor in the study was a healthy Caucasian. The twin cohort consisted of three pairs of female monozygotic twins, all aged 18 to 29 years. RNA for TCR libraries was isolated from peripheral blood mononuclear cells. The germline V gene (reference sequence) gives CDR1 as LNHNV and CDR2 as YYDKDF. Spanning cysteine to phenylalanine, the CDR3 consists of 14 amino acids. Left in the record is the CDR3 DNA by itself, 42 bases read in frame from the first base. V lost 0 bases and J lost 6 bases; the stretch between them is 8 bases long. The sample also formed part of further work on yellow fever vaccine responses in identical twins. Taken from the second paper: According to the authors, the vaccine-induced T cell response in identical twins seemed to be partly convergent and partly specific to each individual. In identical twins, the study followed T cell clones that responded to the vaccine with precision.

The rearranged chain carries TRBV15 and TRBJ2-2; a tentative D call is TRBD2 (5 bases match). Material: PBMCs. The source of this sequence is a woman under 30 in good health. The DNA sequence is TGTGCCACCAGCAGAGATTTGCGGGCCGGGGAGCTGTTTTTT. Protein translation: CATSRDLRAGELFF.